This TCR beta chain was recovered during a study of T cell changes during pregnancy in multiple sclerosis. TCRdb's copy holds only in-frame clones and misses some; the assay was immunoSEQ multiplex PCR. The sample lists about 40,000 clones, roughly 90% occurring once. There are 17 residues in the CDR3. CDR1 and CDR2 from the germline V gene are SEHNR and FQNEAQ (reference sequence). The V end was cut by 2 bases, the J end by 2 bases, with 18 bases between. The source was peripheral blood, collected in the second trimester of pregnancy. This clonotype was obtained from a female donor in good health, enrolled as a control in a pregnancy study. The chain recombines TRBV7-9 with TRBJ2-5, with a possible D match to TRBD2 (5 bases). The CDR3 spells CASSLWSGSGSQETQYF. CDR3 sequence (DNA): TGTGCCAGCAGCTTATGGAGCGGAAGCGGCAGTCAAGAGACCCAGTACTTC.